A selection of T cell receptor beta chains follows, all from one sample in a study of blood T cells in healthy people across ages. TCRdb processed the 5' RACE reads anew with MiXCR; each CDR3 protein has one entry. This sample has approximately 1,100,000 distinct CDR3 sequences, with 45% found just once. Sequencing input: blood. Receptors originate from a woman aged 55-70 years in good health. Each CDR3 is given with its conserved first and last residue. The D gene is left open where the match is weak. Rows give clone size only sometimes, using once, few, many, or a class for an expanded clone.

CDR3aa	CDR3nt	v_gene	j_gene	abundance	d_gene
CASSQDVRGNEQFF	TGCGCCAGCAGCCAAGATGTCAGGGGGAATGAGCAGTTCTTC	TRBV4-1	TRBJ2-1	.	TRBD1
CSATDQTGYGNIQYF	TGCAGTGCCACCGACCAGACCGGATATGGAAACATTCAGTACTTC	TRBV20-1	TRBJ2-4	.	.
CASSQDPDAEYF	TGTGCCAGCAGCCAAGATCCCGACGCGGAGTATTTT	TRBV3-1	TRBJ2-3	.	.
CSASRGEYEQYF	TGCAGTGCTAGCAGGGGGGAGTACGAGCAGTACTTC	TRBV20-1	TRBJ2-7	.	.
CASSRKGENTEAFF	TGTGCCAGCAGCCGAAAGGGGGAGAACACTGAAGCTTTCTTT	TRBV6-5	TRBJ1-1	once	.
CASSLLAGVAKNIQYF	TGTGCCAGCAGTTTATTGGCGGGAGTGGCCAAAAACATTCAGTACTTC	TRBV28	TRBJ2-4	once	TRBD2
CASSKRPRRAGGPRDEQFF	TGTGCCAGCAGCAAGCGCCCCCGAAGAGCGGGAGGTCCCAGGGATGAGCAGTTCTTC	TRBV7-9	TRBJ2-1	.	TRBD2
CASSSLAGSTGELFF	TGTGCCAGCAGTTCCCTAGCTGGAAGCACCGGGGAGCTGTTTTTT	TRBV12-3/TRBV12-4	TRBJ2-2	.	.
CASRILAGDPYEQYF	TGTGCCAGCAGGATTCTAGCGGGAGACCCCTACGAGCAGTACTTC	TRBV6-1	TRBJ2-7	.	TRBD2
CASYSRPLNTEAFF	TGTGCCAGCTACAGTAGGCCGTTGAACACTGAAGCTTTCTTT	TRBV2	TRBJ1-1	.	.
CASSPGQGNPEAFF	TGTGCCAGCAGTCCGGGACAGGGTAACCCTGAAGCTTTCTTT	TRBV2	TRBJ1-1	.	TRBD1
CSARAGTDYGYTF	TGCAGTGCTAGAGCTGGGACAGACTATGGCTACACCTTC	TRBV20-1	TRBJ1-2	few	TRBD1
CASSKRLVDEQFF	TGTGCCAGCAGTAAAAGGCTCGTCGATGAGCAGTTCTTC	TRBV28	TRBJ2-1	few	.
CASRWTVSYEQYF	TGTGCCAGCAGATGGACGGTCTCCTACGAGCAGTACTTC	TRBV11-2	TRBJ2-7	.	.
CAWSSGSANEQYF	TGTGCCTGGAGTTCAGGGTCCGCCAACGAGCAGTACTTC	TRBV30	TRBJ2-7	.	.
CASSVTGTGVEKLFF	TGTGCCAGCAGCGTTACCGGGACAGGGGTGGAAAAACTGTTTTTT	TRBV7-9	TRBJ1-4	.	TRBD1
CASSHRTASGNQPQHF	TGTGCCAGCAGTCACCGGACAGCTTCAGGCAATCAGCCCCAGCATTTT	TRBV6-1	TRBJ1-5	.	.
CSVSVSGGTQYF	TGCAGCGTATCTGTATCGGGTGGGACCCAGTACTTC	TRBV29-1	TRBJ2-5	.	.
CASSITGGRYEQYF	TGTGCCAGCAGTATCACAGGGGGTCGCTACGAGCAGTACTTC	TRBV27	TRBJ2-7	.	TRBD1
CASSVGTGGKTQYF	TGTGCCAGCAGCGTAGGGACAGGTGGGAAGACCCAGTACTTC	TRBV9	TRBJ2-5	.	TRBD1
CASSPGHGRGYEQFF	TGTGCCAGCAGCCCTGGTCACGGGAGGGGCTACGAGCAGTTCTTC	TRBV9	TRBJ2-1	.	TRBD2
CASSLTGGRGSGANVLTF	TGCGCCAGCAGCTTGACGGGGGGACGGGGCTCTGGGGCCAACGTCCTGACTTTC	TRBV5-1	TRBJ2-6	few	TRBD2
CASAQGDYGYTF	TGTGCCAGCGCGCAGGGGGATTATGGCTACACCTTC	TRBV7-9	TRBJ1-2	.	TRBD1
CASSKSGGVEAFF	TGCGCCAGCAGTAAATCAGGGGGCGTTGAAGCTTTCTTT	TRBV5-1	TRBJ1-1	.	TRBD1
CASSPTSGRVYNEQFF	TGTGCCAGCAGCCCTACTAGCGGGAGGGTCTACAATGAGCAGTTCTTC	TRBV5-5	TRBJ2-1	.	TRBD2
CAISTGLAAGTATQYF	TGTGCCATCAGTACGGGACTAGCGGCGGGCACAGCTACGCAGTATTTT	TRBV10-3	TRBJ2-3	.	TRBD2
CASSLAEARGTQYF	TGTGCCAGCAGCTTAGCGGAGGCCCGCGGGACCCAGTACTTC	TRBV7-9	TRBJ2-5	few	.
CASSLETGLAGEKQFF	TGTGCCAGCAGCCTCGAAACGGGACTAGCGGGAGAAAAGCAGTTCTTC	TRBV7-2	TRBJ2-1	.	TRBD2
CASSYGAGIQETQYF	TGTGCCAGCAGTTACGGAGCGGGTATCCAAGAGACCCAGTACTTC	TRBV6-2/TRBV6-3	TRBJ2-5	.	.
CASSLSGLAQQFF	TGTGCCAGCAGTTTATCAGGTTTGGCACAGCAGTTCTTC	TRBV27	TRBJ2-1	once	.
CSARKGGETEAFF	TGCAGTGCTCGCAAAGGGGGCGAAACTGAAGCTTTCTTT	TRBV20-1	TRBJ1-1	.	TRBD1
CASSLFPGEEYF	TGTGCCAGCAGCTTATTTCCGGGAGAGGAGTACTTC	TRBV11-1	TRBJ2-7	.	.
CSARGDLVRGFTYEQYF	TGCAGTGCTAGAGGGGACCTGGTGCGGGGCTTTACCTACGAGCAGTACTTC	TRBV20-1	TRBJ2-7	.	.
CSVSALQETQYF	TGCAGCGTCTCAGCACTCCAAGAGACCCAGTACTTC	TRBV29-1	TRBJ2-5	.	.
CASSSWRRESSYEQYF	TGTGCCAGCAGCTCATGGCGGCGGGAAAGCTCCTACGAGCAGTACTTC	TRBV7-9	TRBJ2-7	.	.
CASSLPGELFF	TGTGCCAGCAGTTTGCCCGGGGAGCTGTTTTTT	TRBV12-3/TRBV12-4	TRBJ2-2	.	.
CARSLGGGPINIQYF	TGTGCCAGAAGTTTGGGAGGGGGGCCCATAAACATTCAGTACTTC	TRBV27	TRBJ2-4	.	.
CASSQDPTHRETQYF	TGCGCCAGCAGCCAAGATCCGACTCACAGGGAGACCCAGTACTTC	TRBV4-1	TRBJ2-5	.	.
CASSQDTPPGAYGYTF	TGCGCCAGCAGCCAAGATACCCCGCCAGGGGCCTATGGCTACACCTTC	TRBV4-1	TRBJ1-2	.	.
CASSERRGSLLEQYF	TGTGCCAGCAGTGAGAGGAGGGGGTCCCTTCTCGAGCAGTACTTC	TRBV2	TRBJ2-7	.	.
CASSEGGSQETQYF	TGTGCCAGCAGTGAGGGGGGGTCCCAAGAGACCCAGTACTTC	TRBV12-3/TRBV12-4	TRBJ2-5	few	.
CASSEALRGREKLFF	TGTGCCAGCAGTGAAGCGCTAAGGGGGCGGGAAAAACTGTTTTTT	TRBV2	TRBJ1-4	.	TRBD1
CAIWGVHNEQFF	TGTGCCATCTGGGGAGTCCACAATGAGCAGTTCTTC	TRBV12-3/TRBV12-4	TRBJ2-1	.	.
CASSPIYGDTPYEQYF	TGTGCCAGCAGCCCGATTTACGGGGACACCCCTTACGAGCAGTACTTC	TRBV9	TRBJ2-7	.	.
CASSAGGLGYGYTF	TGTGCCAGCAGCGCGGGAGGTCTAGGATATGGCTACACCTTC	TRBV7-9	TRBJ1-2	.	.
CASSTWTSLTDTQYF	TGTGCCAGCAGCACCTGGACTAGCCTCACAGATACGCAGTATTTT	TRBV7-3	TRBJ2-3	.	TRBD2
CSARDRGVPSTDTQYF	TGCAGTGCTAGAGATCGGGGGGTCCCTAGCACAGATACGCAGTATTTT	TRBV20-1	TRBJ2-3	.	TRBD2
CASSQGLQTGQLFF	TGTGCCAGCAGCCAAGGACTACAGACAGGGCAACTGTTTTTT	TRBV3-1	TRBJ1-4	.	TRBD1
CSAPGLAGVSVIGSERFF	TGCAGTGCTCCCGGACTAGCGGGAGTTTCCGTAATAGGCAGTGAGCGGTTCTTC	TRBV20-1	TRBJ2-1	.	TRBD2
CASSAGQGDNYGYTF	TGCGCCAGCAGTGCCGGACAGGGGGATAACTATGGCTACACCTTC	TRBV10-1	TRBJ1-2	.	TRBD1
CATSRDSANYNEQFF	TGTGCCACCAGCAGAGATTCGGCAAATTACAATGAGCAGTTCTTC	TRBV15	TRBJ2-1	.	.
CASSHGGRNEKLFF	TGTGCCAGCAGCCACGGGGGGAGGAATGAAAAACTGTTTTTT	TRBV6-5	TRBJ1-4	.	.
CASSSRQEDSTDTRYF	TGTGCCAGCAGCTCAAGACAGGAGGATAGCACAGATACGCGGTATTTT	TRBV13	TRBJ2-3	.	.
CASTPGLAHNEQFF	TGTGCCAGCACCCCGGGACTAGCACACAATGAGCAGTTCTTC	TRBV6-2/TRBV6-3	TRBJ2-1	.	TRBD2
CASSPGRTSTDTQYF	TGTGCCAGCAGCCCTGGGCGGACTTCCACAGATACGCAGTATTTT	TRBV7-9	TRBJ2-3	.	.
CASSSHGEVDEQYF	TGTGCCAGCAGTTCGCATGGAGAAGTGGACGAGCAGTACTTC	TRBV12-3/TRBV12-4	TRBJ2-7	.	.
CASSWTGTSGYNEQFF	TGTGCCAGCAGCTGGACCGGGACTAGCGGCTACAATGAGCAGTTCTTC	TRBV7-2	TRBJ2-1	few	TRBD2
CSAPRDGAYEQYF	TGCAGTGCTCCCCGAGATGGAGCCTACGAGCAGTACTTC	TRBV20-1	TRBJ2-7	few	.
CASSYGQVPSYEQYF	TGTGCCAGCAGTTACGGGCAGGTCCCCTCCTACGAGCAGTACTTC	TRBV6-5	TRBJ2-7	.	.
CASSPTRTRVLAGVQETQYF	TGTGCCAGCAGCCCCACACGAACAAGGGTGCTAGCGGGAGTCCAAGAGACCCAGTACTTC	TRBV7-2	TRBJ2-5	.	TRBD2